This T cell receptor (beta chain) was identified in a study of blood T cell repertoires in COVID-19. Study overall: In each case, the material was cDNA or gDNA derived from T cells, B-cell-depleted T cells, or PBMCs.

This CDR3 is built from 12 residues. Germline CDR1 reads SQVTM; CDR2 reads ANQGSEA. After removal of 7 bases from V and 6 bases from J, the junction contained 8 bases not matched to a gene. The sample holds one count of this clone. The protocol was immunoSEQ multiplex PCR, while the TCRdb copy is restricted to in-frame clones and leaves out a portion. Of some 130,000 clones in the sample, under 95% were seen once. Enrollment of patients from Seattle took place during active infection, with longitudinal follow-up. The sample taken for sequencing was peripheral blood. This chain connects TRBV29-1 to TRBJ1-1; 7 nucleotides align to TRBD1. The sequence was obtained from a man in his sixties with COVID-19, enrolled during active disease. CDR3 bases: TGCAGCGCTGGGGGGCAGGGGGCTGAAGCTTTCTTT. Translated: CSAGGQGAEAFF.